This T cell receptor (beta chain) is from a study of CD8+ T cells in alopecia areata. Looking at the study overall: The drug, oral tofacitinib, was given to treated patients at 5 to 10 mg twice daily. Study conclusions and caveats: Normal scalp had lower clonality than lesional scalp, with alopecia totalis/universalis lesions showing this most strongly.

RNA was extracted and reverse transcribed into cDNA as the sequencing template. Method: immunoSEQ multiplex PCR; TCRdb's copy keeps in-frame clones and lacks some. In the table there are 100,000 to 150,000 clones, about 47% of which are singletons. Points on this clone: Its antigen is not known.

V was pared by 1 base and J by 2 bases, with 6 bases between. The CDR3 consists of 13 residues. The germline V gene has CDR1 SGHAT and CDR2 FQNNGV. The rearrangement uses TRBV11-2 and TRBJ2-7; the D is unclear. The sequences come from CD8+ T cells sorted from blood, collected at week 0. The sequence was obtained from a human donor with alopecia areata. CDR3 in amino acids: CASSLVSPYEQYF. The DNA of the CDR3 is TGTGCCAGCAGCTTAGTATCTCCCTACGAGCAGTACTTC.